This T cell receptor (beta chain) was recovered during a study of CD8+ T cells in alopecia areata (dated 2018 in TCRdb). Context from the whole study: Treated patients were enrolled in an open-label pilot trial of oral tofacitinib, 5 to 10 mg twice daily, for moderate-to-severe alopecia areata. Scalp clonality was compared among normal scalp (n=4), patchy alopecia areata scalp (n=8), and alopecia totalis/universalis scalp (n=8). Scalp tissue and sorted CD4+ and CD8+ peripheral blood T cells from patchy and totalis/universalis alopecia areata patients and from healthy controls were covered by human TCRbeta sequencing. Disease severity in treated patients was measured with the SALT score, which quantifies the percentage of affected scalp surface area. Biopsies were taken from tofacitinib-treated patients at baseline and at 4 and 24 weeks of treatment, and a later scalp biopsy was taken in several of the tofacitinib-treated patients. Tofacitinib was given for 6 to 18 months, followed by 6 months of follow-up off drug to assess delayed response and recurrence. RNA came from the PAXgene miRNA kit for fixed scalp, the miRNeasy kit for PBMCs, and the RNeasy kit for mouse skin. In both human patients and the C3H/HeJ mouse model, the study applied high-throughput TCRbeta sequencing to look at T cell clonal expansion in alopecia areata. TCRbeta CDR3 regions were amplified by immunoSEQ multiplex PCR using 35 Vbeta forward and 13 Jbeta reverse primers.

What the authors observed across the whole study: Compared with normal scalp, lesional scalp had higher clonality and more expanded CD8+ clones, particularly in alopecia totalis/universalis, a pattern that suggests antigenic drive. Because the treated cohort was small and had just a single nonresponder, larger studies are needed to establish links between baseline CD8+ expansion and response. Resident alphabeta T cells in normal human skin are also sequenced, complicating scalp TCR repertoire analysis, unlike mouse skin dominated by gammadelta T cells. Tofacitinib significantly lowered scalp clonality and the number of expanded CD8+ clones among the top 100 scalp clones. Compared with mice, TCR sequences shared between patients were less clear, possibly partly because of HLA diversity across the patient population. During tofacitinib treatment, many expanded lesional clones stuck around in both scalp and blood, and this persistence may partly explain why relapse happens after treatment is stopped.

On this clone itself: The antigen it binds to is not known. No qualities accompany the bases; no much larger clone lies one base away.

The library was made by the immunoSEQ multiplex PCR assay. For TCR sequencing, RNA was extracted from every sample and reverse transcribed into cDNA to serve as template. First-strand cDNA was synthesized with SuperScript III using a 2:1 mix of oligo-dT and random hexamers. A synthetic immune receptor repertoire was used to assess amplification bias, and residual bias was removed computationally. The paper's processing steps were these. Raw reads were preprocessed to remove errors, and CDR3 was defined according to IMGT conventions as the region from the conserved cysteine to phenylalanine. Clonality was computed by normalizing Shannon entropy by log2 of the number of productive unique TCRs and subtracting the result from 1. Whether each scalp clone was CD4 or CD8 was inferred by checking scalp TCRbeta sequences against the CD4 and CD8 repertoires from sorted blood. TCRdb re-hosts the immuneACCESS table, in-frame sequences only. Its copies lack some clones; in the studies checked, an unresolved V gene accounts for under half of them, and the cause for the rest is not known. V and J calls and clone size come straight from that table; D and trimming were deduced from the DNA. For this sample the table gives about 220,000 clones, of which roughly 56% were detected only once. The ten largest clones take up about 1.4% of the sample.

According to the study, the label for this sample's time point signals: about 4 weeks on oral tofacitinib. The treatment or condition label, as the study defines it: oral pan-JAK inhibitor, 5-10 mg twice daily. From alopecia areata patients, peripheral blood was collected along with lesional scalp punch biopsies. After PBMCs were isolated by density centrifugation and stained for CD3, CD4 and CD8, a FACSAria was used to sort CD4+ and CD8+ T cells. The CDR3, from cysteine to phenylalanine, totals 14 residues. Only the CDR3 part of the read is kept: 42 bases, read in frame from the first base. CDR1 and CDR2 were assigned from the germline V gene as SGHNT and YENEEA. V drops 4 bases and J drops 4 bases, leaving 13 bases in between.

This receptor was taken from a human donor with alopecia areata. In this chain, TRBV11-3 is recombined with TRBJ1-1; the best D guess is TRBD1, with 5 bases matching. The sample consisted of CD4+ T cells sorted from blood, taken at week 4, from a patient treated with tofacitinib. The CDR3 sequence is CASSWGPATTEAFF. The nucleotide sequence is TGTGCCAGCAGCTGGGGCCCAGCAACCACTGAAGCTTTCTTT.